These 8 T cell receptor beta chains were sequenced from one sample in a study of cytomegalovirus exposure and HLA in healthy donors. Primers: 60 Vbeta forward and 13 Jbeta reverse. Assay: immunoSEQ multiplex PCR; the TCRdb copy retains only in-frame clones and omits some. The sample lists roughly 150,000 clones, roughly 80% occurring once. Sequencing was carried out using PBMCs. The receptors here all came from a woman aged 40 to 55 in good health and CMV-seronegative.

Comments on this clone: At one of its ends the junction is not consistent with the germline gene, which may arise from a read error. The chain combines TRBV6-5 with TRBJ1-6; D is undetermined. CDR3 length: 14 residues. Germline V gene data show CDR1 as MNHEY and CDR2 as SVGAGI. The CDR3: CANSSREGNSPLHF. CDR3 DNA sequence: TGTGCCAACAGTTCTAGGGAGGGAAATTCACCCCTCCACTTT.

The chain combines TRBV29-1 with TRBJ2-7; the D gene is possibly TRBD2 (5 bases). V lost 2 bases and J 2 bases, leaving 16 bases between the germline ends. CDR1 is SQVTM, CDR2 ANQGSEA, per germline. The CDR3 sequence is 15 residues long. This CDR3 reads CSVERPGETTYEQYF. The CDR3 DNA reads TGCAGCGTTGAACGCCCCGGGGAAACTACCTACGAGCAGTACTTC.

This chain uses TRBV7-3 with TRBJ2-7, with 7 nucleotides matching TRBD2. With 1 base clipped from V and 3 bases from J, the junction kept 9 bases outside the gene matches. The germline gives CDR1 SGHTA, CDR2 FQGTGA. CDR3 length: 16 residues. The CDR3 nucleotides are TGTGCCAGCAGCTTAAACCCCCCTAGCGGATTCTACGAGCAGTACTTC. It is translated as CASSLNPPSGFYEQYF.

The J gene is TRBJ2-7, the V gene TRBV4-3; D is uncertain. Trimming stripped 0 bases from V and 3 bases from J, with 12 bases between. The CDR3 extends over 15 amino acids. The germline CDR1 and CDR2 sequences are LGHNA and YSLEER. In nucleotides, the CDR3 is TGCGCCAGCAGCCAAGAGATAACTTTAAACTACGAGCAGTACTTC. Protein: CASSQEITLNYEQYF.

The gene calls are TRBV15 and TRBJ2-1, with 8 bases aligning to TRBD2. From germline, CDR1 is LNHNV and CDR2 YYDKDF (reference sequence). The CDR3 sequence is 16 residues long. The V segment lost 0 bases and the J segment 4 bases; nucleotides outside the gene matches: 5. DNA for the CDR3: TGTGCCACCAGCAGAGATGGAGTAGCGGGATACAATGAGCAGTTCTTC. It translates to CATSRDGVAGYNEQFF.

The chain couples TRBV7-2 to TRBJ2-3; a possible D gene is TRBD2 (5 bases). CDR3 length: 19 amino acids. CDR1 and CDR2 (germline): SGHTA, FQGNSA. V was trimmed by 1 base and J by 2 bases, leaving 22 bases between them. The chain's CDR3 is CASSLVGKYLALNTDTQYF. The CDR3 DNA is TGTGCCAGCAGCTTAGTGGGAAAGTATCTAGCTCTTAACACAGATACGCAGTATTTT.

This clone is a singleton in its sample. The genes are TRBV14 and TRBJ2-7, with TRBD1 as a possible D gene (6 bases). CDR1 SGHDN and CDR2 FVKESK come from the germline V gene. The V end was cut by 4 bases, the J end by 0 bases, with 10 bases between. The CDR3 is 14 residues long. CDR3 DNA: TGTGCCAGCAGCCGACAGACAGGCTCCTACGAGCAGTACTTC. Protein: CASSRQTGSYEQYF.

CDR3 bases: TGTGCCAGCAGCTTACTCGCGGGAGTGGACGGGACCCAGTACTTC. It codes for CASSLLAGVDGTQYF. V is TRBV7-9 and J is TRBJ2-5; 7 bases fit TRBD2. The junction had 10 bases not matched to a gene; V was cut back by 2 bases and J by 7 bases. The length of the CDR3 is 15 residues. CDR1 and CDR2 (germline): SEHNR, FQNEAQ (reference sequence).